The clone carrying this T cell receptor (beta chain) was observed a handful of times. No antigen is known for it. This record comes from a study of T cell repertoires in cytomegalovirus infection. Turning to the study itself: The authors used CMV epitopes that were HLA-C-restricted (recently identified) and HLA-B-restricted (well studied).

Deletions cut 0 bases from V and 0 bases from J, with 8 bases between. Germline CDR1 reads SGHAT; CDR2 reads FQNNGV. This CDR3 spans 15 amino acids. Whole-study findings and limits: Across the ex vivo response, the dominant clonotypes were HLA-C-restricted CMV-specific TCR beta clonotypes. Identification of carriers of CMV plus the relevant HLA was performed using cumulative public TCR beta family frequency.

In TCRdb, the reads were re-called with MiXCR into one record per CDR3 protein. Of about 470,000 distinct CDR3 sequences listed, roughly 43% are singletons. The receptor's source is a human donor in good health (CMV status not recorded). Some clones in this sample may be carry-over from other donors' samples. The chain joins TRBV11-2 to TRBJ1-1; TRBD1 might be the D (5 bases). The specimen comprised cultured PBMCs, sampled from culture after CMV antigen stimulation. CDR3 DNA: TGTGCCAGCAGCTTAGAGACAGATTTGAACACTGAAGCTTTCTTT. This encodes CASSLETDLNTEAFF.